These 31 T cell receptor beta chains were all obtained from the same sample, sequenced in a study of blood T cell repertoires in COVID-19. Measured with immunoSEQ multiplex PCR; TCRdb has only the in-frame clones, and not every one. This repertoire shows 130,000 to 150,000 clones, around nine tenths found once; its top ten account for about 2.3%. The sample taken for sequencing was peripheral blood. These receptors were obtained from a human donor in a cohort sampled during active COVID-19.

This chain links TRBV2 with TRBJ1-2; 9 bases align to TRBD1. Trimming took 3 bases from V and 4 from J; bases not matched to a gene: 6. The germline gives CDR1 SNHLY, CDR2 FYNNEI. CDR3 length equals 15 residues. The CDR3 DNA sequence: TGTGCCAGCAGTGAGGGGACAGGGACGCCCTATGGCTACACCTTC. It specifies CASSEGTGTPYGYTF.

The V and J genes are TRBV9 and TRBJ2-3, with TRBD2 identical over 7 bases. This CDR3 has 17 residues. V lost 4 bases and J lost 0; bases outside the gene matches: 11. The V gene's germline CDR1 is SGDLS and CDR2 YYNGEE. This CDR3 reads CASSPRGLAASTDTQYF. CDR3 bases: TGTGCCAGCAGCCCCCGTGGGCTAGCGGCGAGCACAGATACGCAGTATTTT.

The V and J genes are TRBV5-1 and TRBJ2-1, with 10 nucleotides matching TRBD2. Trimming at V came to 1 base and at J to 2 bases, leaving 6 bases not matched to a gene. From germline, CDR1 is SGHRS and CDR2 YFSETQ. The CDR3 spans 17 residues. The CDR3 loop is CASSLKREGRAYNEQFF. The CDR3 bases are TGCGCCAGCAGCTTGAAGCGGGAGGGCAGAGCCTACAATGAGCAGTTCTTC. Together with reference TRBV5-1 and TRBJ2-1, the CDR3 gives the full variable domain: KAGVTQTPRYLIKTRGQQVTLSCSPISGHRSVSWYQQTPGQGLQFLFEYFSETQRNKGNFPGRFSGRQFSNSRSEMNVSTLELGDSALYLCASSLKREGRAYNEQFFGPGTRLTVL.

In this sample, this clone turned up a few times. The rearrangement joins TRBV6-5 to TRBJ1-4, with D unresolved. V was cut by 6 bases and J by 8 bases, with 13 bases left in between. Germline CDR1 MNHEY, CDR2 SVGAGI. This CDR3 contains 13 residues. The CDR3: CASSAFGGEKLFF. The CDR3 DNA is TGTGCCAGCAGCGCCTTTGGAGGGGAAAAACTGTTTTTT.

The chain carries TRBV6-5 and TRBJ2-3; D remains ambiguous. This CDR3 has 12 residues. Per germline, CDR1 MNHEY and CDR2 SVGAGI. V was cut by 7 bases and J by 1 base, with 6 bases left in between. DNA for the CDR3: TGTGCCAGCAAAAGCGGCACAGATACGCAGTATTTT. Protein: CASKSGTDTQYF.

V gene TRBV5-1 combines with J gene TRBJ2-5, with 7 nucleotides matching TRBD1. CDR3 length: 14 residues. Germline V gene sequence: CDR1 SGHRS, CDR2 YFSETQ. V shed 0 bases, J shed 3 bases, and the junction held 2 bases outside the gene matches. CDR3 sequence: CASSLGGTEETQYF. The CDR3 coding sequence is TGCGCCAGCAGCTTGGGGGGGACAGAAGAGACCCAGTACTTC.

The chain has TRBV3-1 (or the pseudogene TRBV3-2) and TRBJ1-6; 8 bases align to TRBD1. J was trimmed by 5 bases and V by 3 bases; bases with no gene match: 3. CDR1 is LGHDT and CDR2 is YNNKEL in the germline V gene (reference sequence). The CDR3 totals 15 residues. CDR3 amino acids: CASSQGTGNNSPLHF. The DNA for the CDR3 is TGTGCCAGCAGCCAGGGGACAGGCAATAATTCACCCCTCCACTTT.

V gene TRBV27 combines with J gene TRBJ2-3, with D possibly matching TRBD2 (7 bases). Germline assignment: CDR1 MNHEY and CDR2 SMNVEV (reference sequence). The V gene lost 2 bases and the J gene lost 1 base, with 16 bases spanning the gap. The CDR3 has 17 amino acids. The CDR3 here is CASSLEGRGQGTDTQYF. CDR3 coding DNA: TGTGCCAGCAGTTTAGAGGGGCGGGGGCAGGGCACAGATACGCAGTATTTT.

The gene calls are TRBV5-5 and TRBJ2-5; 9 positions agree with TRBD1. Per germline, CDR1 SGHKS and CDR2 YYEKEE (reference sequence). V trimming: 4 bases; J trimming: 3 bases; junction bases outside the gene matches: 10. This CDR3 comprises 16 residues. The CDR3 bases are TGTGCCAGCAGCCCGAAAGATGGGACAGGGAAAGAGACCCAGTACTTC. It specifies CASSPKDGTGKETQYF.

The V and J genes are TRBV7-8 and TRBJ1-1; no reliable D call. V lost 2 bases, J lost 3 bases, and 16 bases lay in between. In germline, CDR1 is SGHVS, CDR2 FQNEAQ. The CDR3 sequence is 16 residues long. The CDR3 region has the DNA TGTGCCAGCAGCTTAAGCGCCTCCGGATGGGACACTGAAGCTTTCTTT. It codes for CASSLSASGWDTEAFF. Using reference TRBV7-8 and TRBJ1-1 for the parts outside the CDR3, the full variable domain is GAGVSQSPRYKVAKRGQDVALRCDPISGHVSLFWYQQALGQGPEFLTYFQNEAQLDKSGLPSDRFFAERPEGSVSTLKIQRTQQEDSAVYLCASSLSASGWDTEAFFGQGTRLTVV.

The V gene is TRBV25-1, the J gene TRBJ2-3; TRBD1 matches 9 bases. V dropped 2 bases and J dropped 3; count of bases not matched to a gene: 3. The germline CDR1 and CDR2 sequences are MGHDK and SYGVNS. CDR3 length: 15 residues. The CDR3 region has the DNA TGTGCCAGCAGTGAAGGACAGGGGAGGACAGATACGCAGTATTTT. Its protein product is CASSEGQGRTDTQYF.

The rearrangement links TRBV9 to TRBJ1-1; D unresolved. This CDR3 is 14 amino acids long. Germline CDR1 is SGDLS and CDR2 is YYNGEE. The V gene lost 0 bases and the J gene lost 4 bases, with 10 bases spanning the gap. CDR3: CASSVGRGPTEAFF. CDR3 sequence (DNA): TGTGCCAGCAGCGTAGGCCGGGGTCCCACTGAAGCTTTCTTT.

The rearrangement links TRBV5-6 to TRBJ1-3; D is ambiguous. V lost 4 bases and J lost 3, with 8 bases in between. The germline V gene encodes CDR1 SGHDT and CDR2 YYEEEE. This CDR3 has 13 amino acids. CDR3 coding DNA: TGTGCCAGCAGCCCGGGAGGTGGAAACACCATATATTTT. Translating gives CASSPGGGNTIYF. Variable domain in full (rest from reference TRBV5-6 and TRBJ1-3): DAGVTQSPTHLIKTRGQQVTLRCSPKSGHDTVSWYQQALGQGPQFIFQYYEEEERQRGNFPDRFSGHQFPNYSSELNVNALLLGDSALYLCASSPGGGNTIYFGEGSWLTVV.

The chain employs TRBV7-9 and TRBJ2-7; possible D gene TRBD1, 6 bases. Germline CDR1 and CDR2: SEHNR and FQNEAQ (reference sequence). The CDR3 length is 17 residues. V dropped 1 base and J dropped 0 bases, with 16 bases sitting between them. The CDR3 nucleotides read TGTGCCAGCAGCTTAGGCAGACTACAGGGCAGCTCCTACGAGCAGTACTTC. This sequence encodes CASSLGRLQGSSYEQYF.

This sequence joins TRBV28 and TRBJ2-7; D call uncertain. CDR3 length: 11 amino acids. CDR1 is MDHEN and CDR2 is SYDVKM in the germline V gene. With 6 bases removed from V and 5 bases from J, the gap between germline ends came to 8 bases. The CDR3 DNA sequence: TGTGCCAGCAGATCTCTCCACGAGCAGTACTTC. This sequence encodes CASRSLHEQYF.

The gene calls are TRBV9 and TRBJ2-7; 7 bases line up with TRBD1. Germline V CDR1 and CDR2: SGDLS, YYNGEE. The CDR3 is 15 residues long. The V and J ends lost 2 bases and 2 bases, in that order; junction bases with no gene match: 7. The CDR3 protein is CASSVDGTDTYEQYF. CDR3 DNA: TGTGCCAGCAGCGTCGACGGGACAGACACCTACGAGCAGTACTTC.

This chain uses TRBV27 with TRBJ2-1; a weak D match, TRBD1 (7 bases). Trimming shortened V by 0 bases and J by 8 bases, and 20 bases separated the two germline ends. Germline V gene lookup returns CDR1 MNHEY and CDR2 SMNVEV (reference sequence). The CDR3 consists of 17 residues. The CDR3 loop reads CASSLSIMAGQGDEQFF. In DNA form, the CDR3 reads TGTGCCAGCAGTTTATCGATAATGGCGGGGCAGGGGGATGAGCAGTTCTTC.

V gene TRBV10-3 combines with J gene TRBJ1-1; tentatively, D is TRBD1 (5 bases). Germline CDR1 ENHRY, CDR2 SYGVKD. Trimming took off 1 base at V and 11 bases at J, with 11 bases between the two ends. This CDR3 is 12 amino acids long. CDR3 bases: TGTGCCATCAGTGAGTTGCAGGGCCCGGCTTTCTTT. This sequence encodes CAISELQGPAFF.

The DNA of the CDR3 is TGCGCCAGCAGCTTGGGGGACAGCCGATATAGCAATCAGCCCCAGCATTTT. Its protein product is CASSLGDSRYSNQPQHF. The chain employs TRBV5-1 and TRBJ1-5; 7 nucleotides align to TRBD1. The germline CDR1 and CDR2 sequences are SGHRS and YFSETQ. The CDR3 covers 17 residues. V was pared by 0 bases and J by 0 bases, with 6 bases of the junction left unmatched.

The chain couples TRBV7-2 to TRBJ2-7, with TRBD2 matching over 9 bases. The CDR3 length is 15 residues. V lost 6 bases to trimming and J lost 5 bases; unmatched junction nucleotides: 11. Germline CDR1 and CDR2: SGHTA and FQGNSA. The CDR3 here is CASRYSGRLPHEQYF. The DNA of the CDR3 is TGTGCCAGCAGATATAGCGGGAGACTCCCCCACGAGCAGTACTTC.

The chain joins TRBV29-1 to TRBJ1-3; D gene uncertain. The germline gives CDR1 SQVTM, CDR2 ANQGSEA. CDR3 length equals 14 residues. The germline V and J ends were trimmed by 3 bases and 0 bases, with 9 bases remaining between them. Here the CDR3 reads CSVDPPGSGNTIYF. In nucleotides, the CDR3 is TGCAGCGTTGACCCTCCCGGCTCTGGAAACACCATATATTTT.

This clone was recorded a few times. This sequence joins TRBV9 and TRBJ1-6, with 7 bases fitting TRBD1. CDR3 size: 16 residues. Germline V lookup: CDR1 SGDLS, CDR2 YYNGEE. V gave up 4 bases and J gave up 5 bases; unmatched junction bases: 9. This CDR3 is CASSSQTGNHNSPLHF. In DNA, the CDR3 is TGTGCCAGCAGCTCCCAGACAGGGAATCATAATTCACCCCTCCACTTT.

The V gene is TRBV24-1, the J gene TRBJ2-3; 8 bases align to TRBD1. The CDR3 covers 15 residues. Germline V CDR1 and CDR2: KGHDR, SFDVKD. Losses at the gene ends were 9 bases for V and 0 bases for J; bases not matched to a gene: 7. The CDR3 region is CATSNRGISTDTQYF. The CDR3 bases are TGTGCCACCTCCAACAGGGGGATTAGCACAGATACGCAGTATTTT.

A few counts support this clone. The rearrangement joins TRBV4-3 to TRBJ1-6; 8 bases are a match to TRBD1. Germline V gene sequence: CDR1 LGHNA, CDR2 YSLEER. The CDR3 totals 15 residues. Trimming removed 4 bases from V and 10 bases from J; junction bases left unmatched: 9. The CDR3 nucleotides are TGCGCCAGCAGCCTTGGACAGGGAATACAGTCACCCCTCCACTTT. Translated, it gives CASSLGQGIQSPLHF.

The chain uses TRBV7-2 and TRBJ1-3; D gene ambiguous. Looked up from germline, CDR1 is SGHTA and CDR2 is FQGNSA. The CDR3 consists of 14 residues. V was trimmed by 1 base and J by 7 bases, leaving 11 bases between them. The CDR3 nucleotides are TGTGCCAGCAGCTTAGTCGGTCAGGATAACACCATATATTTT. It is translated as CASSLVGQDNTIYF. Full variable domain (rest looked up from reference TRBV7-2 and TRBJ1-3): GAGVSQSPSNKVTEKGKDVELRCDPISGHTALYWYRQSLGQGLEFLIYFQGNSAPDKSGLPSDRFSAERTGGSVSTLTIQRTQQEDSAVYLCASSLVGQDNTIYFGEGSWLTVV.

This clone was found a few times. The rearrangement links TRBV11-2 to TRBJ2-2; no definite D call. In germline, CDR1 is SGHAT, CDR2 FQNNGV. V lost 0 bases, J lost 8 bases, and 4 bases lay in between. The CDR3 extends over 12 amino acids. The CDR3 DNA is TGTGCCAGCAGCTTAGACTCTGGGGAGCTGTTTTTT. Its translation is CASSLDSGELFF.

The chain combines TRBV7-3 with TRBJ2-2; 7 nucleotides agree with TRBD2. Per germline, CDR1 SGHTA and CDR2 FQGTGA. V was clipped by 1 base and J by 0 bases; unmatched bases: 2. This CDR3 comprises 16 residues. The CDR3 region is CASSLNREANTGELFF. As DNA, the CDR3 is TGTGCCAGCAGCTTAAACCGGGAGGCGAACACCGGGGAGCTGTTTTTT.

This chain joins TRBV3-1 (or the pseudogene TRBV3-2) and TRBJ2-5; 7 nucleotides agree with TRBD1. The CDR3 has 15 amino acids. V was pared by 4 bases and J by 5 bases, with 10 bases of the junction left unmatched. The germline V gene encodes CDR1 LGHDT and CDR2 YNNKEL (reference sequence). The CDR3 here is CASSPWTGRVETQYF. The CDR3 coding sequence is TGTGCCAGCAGCCCGTGGACAGGCCGGGTGGAGACCCAGTACTTC.

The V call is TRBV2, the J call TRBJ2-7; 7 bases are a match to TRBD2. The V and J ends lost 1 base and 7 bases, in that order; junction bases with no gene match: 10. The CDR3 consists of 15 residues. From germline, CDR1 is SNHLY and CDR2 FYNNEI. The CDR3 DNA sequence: TGTGCCAGCAGTGAAGGCCTCGCCGGGGGGTGGGAGCAGTACTTC. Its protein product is CASSEGLAGGWEQYF.

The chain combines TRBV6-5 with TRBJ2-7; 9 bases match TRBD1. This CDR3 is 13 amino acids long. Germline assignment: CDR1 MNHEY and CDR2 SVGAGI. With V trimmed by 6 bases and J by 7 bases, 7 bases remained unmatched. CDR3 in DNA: TGTGCCAGCAGATTCGACAGGGGGGGAGAGCAGTACTTC. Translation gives CASRFDRGGEQYF.

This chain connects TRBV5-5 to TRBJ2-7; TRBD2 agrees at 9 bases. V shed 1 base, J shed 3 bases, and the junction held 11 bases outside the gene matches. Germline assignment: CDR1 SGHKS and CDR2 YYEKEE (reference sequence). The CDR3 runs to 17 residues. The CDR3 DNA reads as TGTGCCAGCAGCTTGTCGGGACTAGCCCCCAACATCTACGAGCAGTACTTC. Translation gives CASSLSGLAPNIYEQYF.